Listed below are T cell receptor beta chains from one sample, sequenced in a study of blood T cell repertoires in COVID-19. Profiling relied on immunoSEQ multiplex PCR, and the TCRdb table lists in-frame clones only, not all of them. This sample has just under 65,000 clones, with around 85% found just once. Material for sequencing was peripheral blood. The receptors come from a man aged 40-49 years with acute or convalescent COVID-19. The CDR3 runs from the conserved cysteine through the conserved F or W. Each record gives: V gene, clone size, D gene, J gene, CDR3 protein, CDR3 DNA. A D gene is named only where the DNA matches it firmly. A clone size is listed for some rows: how often the clone was seen (once, few, many), or a class if it is expanded.

>TRBV2|few|NA|TRBJ2-6
CASQVDRPSGANVLTF
TGTGCCAGCCAGGTAGATCGCCCTTCTGGGGCCAACGTCCTGACTTTC
>TRBV30|NA|NA|TRBJ2-7
CAWSAGQGPEQYF
TGTGCCTGGAGTGCGGGGCAGGGGCCGGAGCAGTACTTC
>TRBV6-5|once|NA|TRBJ1-4
CASSPGEKLFF
TGTGCCAGCAGTCCGGGGGAAAAACTGTTTTTT
>TRBV19|NA|NA|TRBJ1-6
CASSHQQELSFNSPLHF
TGTGCCAGTAGTCACCAACAGGAACTGAGCTTTAATTCACCCCTCCACTTT
>TRBV6-5|NA|TRBD1|TRBJ2-3
CASSINRGPTDTQYF
TGTGCCAGCAGCATAAACAGGGGGCCCACAGATACGCAGTATTTT
>TRBV6-5|NA|TRBD1|TRBJ1-3
CASSPKDRGRNTIYF
TGTGCCAGCAGCCCCAAGGACAGGGGCAGAAACACCATATATTTT
>TRBV12-3/TRBV12-4|NA|NA|TRBJ1-5
CASSLGLVQPQHF
TGTGCCAGCAGTTTAGGTCTCGTTCAGCCCCAGCATTTT
>TRBV3-1/TRBV3-2|NA|TRBD1|TRBJ1-2
CASSHSNRGFYGYTF
TGTGCCAGCAGCCATTCCAACAGGGGATTCTATGGCTACACCTTC
>TRBV5-1|few|TRBD2|TRBJ2-3
CASSHGSGGGTDTQYF
TGCGCCAGCAGCCACGGAAGCGGGGGCGGCACAGATACGCAGTATTTT
>TRBV25-1|NA|TRBD1|TRBJ2-5
CASSEGRGYQETQYF
TGTGCCAGCAGTGAAGGCAGGGGGTACCAAGAGACCCAGTACTTC
>TRBV19|NA|TRBD1|TRBJ1-4
CASRGTGNAEVNEKLFF
TGTGCCAGTAGGGGGACAGGGAACGCGGAGGTTAATGAAAAACTGTTTTTT
>TRBV11-3|NA|NA|TRBJ1-2
CASSLLGQTFYGYTF
TGTGCCAGCAGCTTGCTCGGTCAGACATTCTATGGCTACACCTTC
>TRBV27|once|NA|TRBJ1-2
CASRDAGPVYGYTF
TGTGCCAGCAGGGACGCGGGCCCCGTGTATGGCTACACCTTC
>TRBV7-8|once|NA|TRBJ2-5
CASSLRPGGPQETQYF
TGTGCCAGCAGCTTACGACCAGGCGGGCCTCAAGAGACCCAGTACTTC
>TRBV4-1|NA|TRBD1|TRBJ2-7
CASSQNFGDRPYEQYF
TGCGCCAGCAGCCAAAACTTCGGGGACAGGCCCTACGAGCAGTACTTC
>TRBV3-1/TRBV3-2|NA|TRBD2|TRBJ2-3
CASSQGSGGPRDTQYF
TGTGCCAGCAGCCAAGGTAGCGGGGGTCCGAGGGATACGCAGTATTTT
>TRBV3-1/TRBV3-2|NA|NA|TRBJ1-6
CASSQAEGSPLHF
TGTGCCAGCAGCCAAGCAGAGGGCTCACCCCTCCACTTT
>TRBV6-6|once|NA|TRBJ1-1
CASRFLDTYTEAFF
TGTGCCAGCAGATTCCTTGACACCTACACTGAAGCTTTCTTT
>TRBV11-2|NA|NA|TRBJ2-5
CASSLDTQGWGETQYF
TGTGCCAGCAGCTTAGATACACAGGGTTGGGGTGAGACCCAGTACTTC
>TRBV25-1|NA|NA|TRBJ2-2
CASMSADSPNTGELFF
TGTGCCAGCATGTCTGCTGACAGCCCGAACACCGGGGAGCTGTTTTTT
>TRBV5-6|NA|NA|TRBJ1-2
CASSKVEGEYGYTF
TGTGCCAGCAGCAAAGTAGAGGGTGAATATGGCTACACCTTC
>TRBV10-3|NA|NA|TRBJ1-2
CAIYGGQGVNYGYTF
TGTGCCATTTATGGGGGCCAAGGGGTAAACTATGGCTACACCTTC
>TRBV4-1|NA|NA|TRBJ1-4
CASSQAPPGHWLEKLFF
TGCGCCAGCAGCCAAGCGCCACCGGGACATTGGCTCGAAAAACTGTTTTTT
>TRBV11-2|NA|NA|TRBJ1-2
CASSSRGGPSYGYTF
TGTGCCAGCAGCAGCCGGGGGGGGCCTAGCTATGGCTACACCTTC
>TRBV19|NA|NA|TRBJ1-1
CASSINYREEYRTEAFF
TGTGCCAGTAGTATTAATTACAGGGAAGAATATAGGACTGAAGCTTTCTTT
>TRBV29-1|NA|TRBD1|TRBJ2-1
CSVEGGQGAYNEQFF
TGCAGCGTTGAAGGGGGACAGGGGGCATACAATGAGCAGTTCTTC
>TRBV3-1/TRBV3-2|NA|TRBD1|TRBJ1-2
CASAQGSRGYTF
TGTGCCAGCGCACAGGGGTCAAGAGGCTACACCTTC
>TRBV30|NA|NA|TRBJ1-2
CAWSVTGGAGARGYTF
TGTGCCTGGAGTGTAACCGGGGGGGCAGGGGCGAGGGGCTACACCTTC
>TRBV5-1|few|NA|TRBJ2-7
CASSLGGDPYEQYF
TGCGCCAGCAGCTTGGGCGGGGACCCCTACGAGCAGTACTTC
>TRBV2|NA|TRBD2|TRBJ2-5
CASRLAGATYQETQYF
TGTGCCAGCAGACTAGCGGGGGCGACGTACCAAGAGACCCAGTACTTC
>TRBV30|NA|TRBD1|TRBJ2-7
CAWSPNRDRGSLAYEQYF
TGTGCCTGGAGTCCAAACCGAGACAGGGGGTCTCTTGCCTACGAGCAGTACTTC
>TRBV19|NA|TRBD1|TRBJ1-1
CASSDRVNTEAFF
TGTGCCAGTAGTGACAGGGTGAACACTGAAGCTTTCTTT
>TRBV7-9|NA|NA|TRBJ1-2
CASSLTGGYTF
TGTGCCAGCAGCCTGACTGGTGGCTACACCTTC
>TRBV11-3|NA|NA|TRBJ1-2
CASSPTRGQSYGYTF
TGTGCCAGCAGTCCAACCCGCGGGCAGAGCTATGGCTACACCTTC
>TRBV7-3|many|NA|TRBJ1-3
CASSPSGSGNTIYF
TGTGCCAGCAGCCCTTCGGGGTCTGGAAACACCATATATTTT